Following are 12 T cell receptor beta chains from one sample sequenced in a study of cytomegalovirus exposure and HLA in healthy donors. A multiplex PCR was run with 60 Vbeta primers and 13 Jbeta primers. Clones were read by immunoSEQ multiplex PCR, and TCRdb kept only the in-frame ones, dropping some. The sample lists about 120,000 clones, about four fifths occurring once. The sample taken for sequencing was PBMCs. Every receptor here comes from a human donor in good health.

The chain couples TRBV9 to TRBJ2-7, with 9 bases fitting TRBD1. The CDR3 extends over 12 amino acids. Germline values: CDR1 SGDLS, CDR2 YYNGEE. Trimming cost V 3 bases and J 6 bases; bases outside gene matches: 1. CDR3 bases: TGTGCCAGCAGCGAGGACAGGGGCGAGCAGTACTTC. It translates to CASSEDRGEQYF.

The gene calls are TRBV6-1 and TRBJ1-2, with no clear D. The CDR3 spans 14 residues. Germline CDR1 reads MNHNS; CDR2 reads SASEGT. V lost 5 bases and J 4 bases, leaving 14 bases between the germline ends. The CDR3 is CASSSPRGPYGYTF. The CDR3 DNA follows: TGTGCCAGCAGTTCACCCAGAGGGCCCTATGGCTACACCTTC.

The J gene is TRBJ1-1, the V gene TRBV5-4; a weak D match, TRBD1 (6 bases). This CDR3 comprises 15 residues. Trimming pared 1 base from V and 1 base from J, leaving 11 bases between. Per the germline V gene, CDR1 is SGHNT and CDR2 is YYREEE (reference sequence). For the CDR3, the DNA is TGTGCCAGCAGCTTGTGGGGGACAAAGAACACTGAAGCTTTCTTT. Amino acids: CASSLWGTKNTEAFF. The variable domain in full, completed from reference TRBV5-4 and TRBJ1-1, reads ETGVTQSPTHLIKTRGQQVTLRCSSQSGHNTVSWYQQALGQGPQFIFQYYREEENGRGNFPPRFSGLQFPNYSSELNVNALELDDSALYLCASSLWGTKNTEAFFGQGTRLTVV.

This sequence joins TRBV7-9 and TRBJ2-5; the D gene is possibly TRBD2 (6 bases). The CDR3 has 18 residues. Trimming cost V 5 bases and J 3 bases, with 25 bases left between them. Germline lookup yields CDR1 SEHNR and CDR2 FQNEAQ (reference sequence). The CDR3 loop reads CASSLGGQRPALEETQYF. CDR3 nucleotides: TGTGCCAGCAGCCTGGGAGGTCAGCGACCCGCGTTAGAAGAGACCCAGTACTTC.

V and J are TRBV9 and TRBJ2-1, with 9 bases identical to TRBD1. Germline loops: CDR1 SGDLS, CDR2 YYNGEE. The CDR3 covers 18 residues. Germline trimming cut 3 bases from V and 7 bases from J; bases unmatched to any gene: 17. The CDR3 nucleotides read TGTGCCAGCAGCGCCTCCCATGGGTGGACAGGGGAGGTTAATGAGCAGTTCTTC. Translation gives CASSASHGWTGEVNEQFF.

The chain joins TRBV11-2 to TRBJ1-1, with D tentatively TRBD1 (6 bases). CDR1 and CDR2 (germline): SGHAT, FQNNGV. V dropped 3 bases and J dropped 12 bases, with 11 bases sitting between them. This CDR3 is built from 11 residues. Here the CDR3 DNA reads TGTGCCAGCAGCTTGGACAGATTTCCTTTCTTT. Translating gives CASSLDRFPFF.

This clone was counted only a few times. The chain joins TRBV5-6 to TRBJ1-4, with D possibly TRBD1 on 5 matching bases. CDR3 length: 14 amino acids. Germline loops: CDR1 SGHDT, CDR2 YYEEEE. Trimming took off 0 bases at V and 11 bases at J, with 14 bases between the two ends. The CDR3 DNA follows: TGTGCCAGCAGCTTGGCCGGGGGATGGGGGAAACTGTTTTTT. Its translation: CASSLAGGWGKLFF.

The CDR3 is CASSQGMGTEAFF. The CDR3 coding sequence is TGTGCCAGCTCACAGGGGATGGGGACTGAAGCTTTCTTT. This chain uses TRBV18 with TRBJ1-1; tentatively, D is TRBD1 (5 bases). This CDR3 is built from 13 residues. Germline values: CDR1 KGHSH, CDR2 LQKENI. Trimming took 4 bases from V and 5 from J, leaving 11 bases between them.

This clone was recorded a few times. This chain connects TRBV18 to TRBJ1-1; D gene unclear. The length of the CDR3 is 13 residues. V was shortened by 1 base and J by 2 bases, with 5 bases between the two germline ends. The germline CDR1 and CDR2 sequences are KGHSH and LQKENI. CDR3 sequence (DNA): TGTGCCAGCTCACCACGACATAACACTGAAGCTTTCTTT. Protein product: CASSPRHNTEAFF. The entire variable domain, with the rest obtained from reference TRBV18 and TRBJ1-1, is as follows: NAGVMQNPRHLVRRRGQEARLRCSPMKGHSHVYWYRQLPEEGLKFMVYLQKENIIDESGMPKERFSAEFPKEGPSILRIQQVVRGDSAAYFCASSPRHNTEAFFGQGTRLTVV.

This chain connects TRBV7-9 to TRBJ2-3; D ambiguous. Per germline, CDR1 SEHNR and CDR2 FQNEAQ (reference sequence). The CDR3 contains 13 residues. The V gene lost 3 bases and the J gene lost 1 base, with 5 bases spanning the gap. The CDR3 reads CASSFSRTDTQYF. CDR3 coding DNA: TGTGCCAGCAGCTTTAGCCGCACAGATACGCAGTATTTT. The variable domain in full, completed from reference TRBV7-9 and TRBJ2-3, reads DTGVSQNPRHKITKRGQNVTFRCDPISEHNRLYWYRQTLGQGPEFLTYFQNEAQLEKSRLLSDRFSAERPKGSFSTLEIQRTEQGDSAMYLCASSFSRTDTQYFGPGTRLTVL.

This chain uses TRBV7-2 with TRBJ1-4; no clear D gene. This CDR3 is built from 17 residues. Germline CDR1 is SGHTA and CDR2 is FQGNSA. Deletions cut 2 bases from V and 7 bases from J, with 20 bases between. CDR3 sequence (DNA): TGTGCCAGCAGCTTAAGAAGCGGGCCCCAAGTAGGTGAAAAACTGTTTTTT. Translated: CASSLRSGPQVGEKLFF.

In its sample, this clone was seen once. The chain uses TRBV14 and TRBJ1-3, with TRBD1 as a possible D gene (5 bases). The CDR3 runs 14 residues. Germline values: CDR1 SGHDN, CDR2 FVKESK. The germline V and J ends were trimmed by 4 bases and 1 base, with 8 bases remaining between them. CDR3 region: CASSPGHSGNTIYF. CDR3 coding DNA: TGTGCCAGCAGCCCCGGACATTCTGGAAACACCATATATTTT. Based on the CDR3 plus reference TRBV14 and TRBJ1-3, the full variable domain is EAGVTQFPSHSVIEKGQTVTLRCDPISGHDNLYWYRRVMGKEIKFLLHFVKESKQDESGMPNNRFLAERTGGTYSTLKVQPAELEDSGVYFCASSPGHSGNTIYFGEGSWLTVV.